This TCR beta chain originates from a study of Graves' ophthalmopathy and Graves' hyperthyroidism. Study information: Peripheral blood was gathered at the point of initial diagnosis, before any treatment started.

As the template, RNA transcripts were used to amplify TCR beta CDR3 regions. HTBI-primed RT-PCR formed the first round, and a multiplex PCR formed the second. TCRdb reanalysed the multiplex PCR reads using MiXCR and keeps one entry per CDR3 protein. The repertoire consists of about 740,000 distinct CDR3 sequences, with 40% occurring once and the leading ten covering 44%. Comment on this clonotype: Its target is unknown.

Notes on the study in general: Discriminating ophthalmopathy from stable hyperthyroidism, a 13-signature model attained a sensitivity of around 87% and a specificity of roughly 81%.

The PBMCs had their origin in approximately 10 ml of fresh peripheral blood. Germline V gene lookup returns CDR1 SNHLY and CDR2 FYNNEI. This CDR3 has 15 residues. Trimming removed 5 bases from V and 0 bases from J; junction bases left unmatched: 7. Material: peripheral blood. The rearrangement links TRBV2 to TRBJ2-7; 7 bases match TRBD1. The clonotype comes from an adult man with Graves' ophthalmopathy. The CDR3 DNA reads TGTGCCAGCAGTATGGACAGGTTCCCCTCCTACGAGCAGTACTTC. This gives the protein CASSMDRFPSYEQYF.